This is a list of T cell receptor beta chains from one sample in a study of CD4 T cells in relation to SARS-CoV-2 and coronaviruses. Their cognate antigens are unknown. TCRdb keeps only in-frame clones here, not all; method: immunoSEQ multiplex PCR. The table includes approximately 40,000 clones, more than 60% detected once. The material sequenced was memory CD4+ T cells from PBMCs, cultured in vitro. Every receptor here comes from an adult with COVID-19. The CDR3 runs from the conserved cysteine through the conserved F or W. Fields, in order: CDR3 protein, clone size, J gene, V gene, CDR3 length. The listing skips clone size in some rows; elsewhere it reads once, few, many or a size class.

CDR3: CASSPTDRGKDGYTF
size: -
J: TRBJ1-2
V: TRBV18
length: 15

CDR3: CASSLGGVNQQETQYF
size: -
J: TRBJ2-5
V: TRBV28
length: 16

CDR3: CASSLGGAEQYF
size: once
J: TRBJ2-7
V: TRBV28
length: 12

CDR3: CASSPGANANTGELFF
size: -
J: TRBJ2-2
V: TRBV18
length: 16

CDR3: CASSLGGNQETQYF
size: -
J: TRBJ2-5
V: TRBV5-1
length: 14

CDR3: CASSGDSSLYGYTF
size: once
J: TRBJ1-2
V: TRBV9
length: 14

CDR3: CASSYGTGEFETQYF
size: once
J: TRBJ2-5
V: TRBV6-6
length: 15

CDR3: CASSSGDRGSGGELFF
size: -
J: TRBJ2-2
V: TRBV6-6
length: 16

CDR3: CATSRGRDAGDTGELFF
size: -
J: TRBJ2-2
V: TRBV15
length: 17

CDR3: CASSLFTPSDRGSQPQHF
size: few
J: TRBJ1-5
V: TRBV27
length: 18

CDR3: CASSQDLGIWNYGYTF
size: -
J: TRBJ1-2
V: TRBV14
length: 16

CDR3: CASSLGNTNEQFF
size: few
J: TRBJ2-1
V: TRBV7-3
length: 13

CDR3: CASSLRLAGANEQFF
size: -
J: TRBJ2-1
V: TRBV7-3
length: 15

CDR3: CASSFGRGGSSYEQYF
size: -
J: TRBJ2-7
V: TRBV11-2
length: 16

CDR3: CASSLSYGSETQYF
size: -
J: TRBJ2-5
V: TRBV27
length: 14

CDR3: CASSPNRPREQYF
size: -
J: TRBJ2-7
V: TRBV18
length: 13

CDR3: CASSPGGSSGNTIYF
size: -
J: TRBJ1-3
V: TRBV5-4
length: 15

CDR3: CASRELRGTGDLF
size: -
J: TRBJ1-1
V: TRBV28
length: 13

CDR3: CATSRDQHNSPLHF
size: -
J: TRBJ1-6
V: TRBV15
length: 14

CDR3: CATSDFGRGRDNEQFF
size: -
J: TRBJ2-1
V: TRBV24-1
length: 16

CDR3: CASSQLSGNTIYF
size: -
J: TRBJ1-3
V: TRBV14
length: 13

CDR3: CASSPQEYTEAFF
size: -
J: TRBJ1-1
V: TRBV27
length: 13

CDR3: CATSDSDSPYGYTF
size: few
J: TRBJ1-2
V: TRBV24-1
length: 14

CDR3: CASSQDVTGSGNTIYF
size: -
J: TRBJ1-3
V: TRBV4-3
length: 16

CDR3: CASRVEGTDTQYF
size: -
J: TRBJ2-3
V: TRBV27
length: 13

CDR3: CASSQLNEKLFF
size: -
J: TRBJ1-4
V: TRBV3-1/TRBV3-2
length: 12

CDR3: CASSTPYDTQYF
size: -
J: TRBJ2-3
V: TRBV6-5
length: 12

CDR3: CASRPGRVPTNEKLFF
size: -
J: TRBJ1-4
V: TRBV2
length: 16

CDR3: CASSRNTANYGYTF
size: -
J: TRBJ1-2
V: TRBV11-2
length: 14

CDR3: CASMTGAVEAFF
size: -
J: TRBJ1-1
V: TRBV28
length: 12